A single sample gave rise to the 7 T cell receptor beta chains below, sequenced in a study of cytomegalovirus exposure and HLA in healthy donors. The repertoire was sequenced with immunoSEQ multiplex PCR; TCRdb's copy has only in-frame clones and lacks some. Altogether about 63,000 clones are present, more than 80% being singletons, with the ten largest covering more than 0.95%. Sequencing was done on a sample of PBMCs. These receptors were taken from a woman younger than 30 in good health and CMV-seronegative.

The chain employs TRBV5-1 and TRBJ1-1, with TRBD1 as a possible D gene (6 bases). The ends were cut back, 7 bases at V and 7 bases at J, with 17 bases in the middle. Germline CDR1 SGHRS, CDR2 YFSETQ. The CDR3 length is 13 residues. The CDR3 sequence is CASGLTSDSEAFF. The CDR3 DNA reads as TGCGCCAGCGGTTTAACTTCGGACAGTGAAGCTTTCTTT.

CDR3 residues: CASSSEPGLAGRYF. The CDR3 bases are TGTGCCAGCAGTTCCGAACCGGGACTAGCGGGGAGGTACTTC. The genes are TRBV6-5 and TRBJ2-7; 13 nucleotides align to TRBD2. The CDR3 is made up of 14 amino acids. Trimming took 4 bases from V and 12 from J; bases not matched to a gene: 9. The V gene's germline CDR1 is MNHEY and CDR2 SVGAGI.

The V gene is TRBV7-2, the J gene TRBJ2-2; 10 bases line up with TRBD2. Germline CDR1 SGHTA, CDR2 FQGNSA. This CDR3 has 14 residues. With V trimmed by 2 bases and J by 13 bases, 7 bases remained unmatched. As DNA, the CDR3 is TGTGCCAGCAGCTTAATCCGTAGCGGGGGGTGGCTGTTTTTT. Protein product: CASSLIRSGGWLFF.

This clone turned up a few times. The rearrangement links TRBV18 to TRBJ2-7, with TRBD1 identical over 9 bases. This CDR3 has 15 amino acids. Germline V gives CDR1 KGHSH, CDR2 LQKENI. V shed 3 bases, J shed 2 bases, and the junction held 5 bases outside the gene matches. The CDR3, as DNA: TGTGCCAGCTCACCGCCGGGACAGGGTACCTACGAGCAGTACTTC. Protein: CASSPPGQGTYEQYF.

The chain links TRBV18 to TRBJ1-1; D unclear. The CDR3 totals 13 residues. The germline V gene encodes CDR1 KGHSH and CDR2 LQKENI. Trimming left V 0 bases short and J 7 bases short, with 9 bases between. CDR3 loop: CASSPPLALEAFF. CDR3 DNA: TGTGCCAGCTCACCACCGTTAGCGCTTGAAGCTTTCTTT. The complete variable domain, with remaining parts taken from reference TRBV18 and TRBJ1-1, reads NAGVMQNPRHLVRRRGQEARLRCSPMKGHSHVYWYRQLPEEGLKFMVYLQKENIIDESGMPKERFSAEFPKEGPSILRIQQVVRGDSAAYFCASSPPLALEAFFGQGTRLTVV.

The chain joins TRBV28 to TRBJ2-3, with TRBD2 as a possible D gene (5 bases). CDR1 is MDHEN and CDR2 is SYDVKM in the germline V gene. There are 15 residues in the CDR3. V lost 6 bases to trimming and J lost 2 bases, with 15 bases between them. CDR3 sequence reads: CASRRLERPTDTQYF. CDR3 DNA: TGTGCCAGCAGAAGACTCGAGCGGCCCACAGATACGCAGTATTTT.

The chain joins TRBV5-1 to TRBJ2-1; D is perhaps TRBD1 (6 bases). V shed 1 base and J shed 1 base, with 9 bases lying between them. The CDR3 covers 15 residues. CDR1 is SGHRS, CDR2 YFSETQ, per germline. The CDR3 bases are TGCGCCAGCAGCTTGACAGGGTCGTCCTACAATGAGCAGTTCTTC. Translated: CASSLTGSSYNEQFF.